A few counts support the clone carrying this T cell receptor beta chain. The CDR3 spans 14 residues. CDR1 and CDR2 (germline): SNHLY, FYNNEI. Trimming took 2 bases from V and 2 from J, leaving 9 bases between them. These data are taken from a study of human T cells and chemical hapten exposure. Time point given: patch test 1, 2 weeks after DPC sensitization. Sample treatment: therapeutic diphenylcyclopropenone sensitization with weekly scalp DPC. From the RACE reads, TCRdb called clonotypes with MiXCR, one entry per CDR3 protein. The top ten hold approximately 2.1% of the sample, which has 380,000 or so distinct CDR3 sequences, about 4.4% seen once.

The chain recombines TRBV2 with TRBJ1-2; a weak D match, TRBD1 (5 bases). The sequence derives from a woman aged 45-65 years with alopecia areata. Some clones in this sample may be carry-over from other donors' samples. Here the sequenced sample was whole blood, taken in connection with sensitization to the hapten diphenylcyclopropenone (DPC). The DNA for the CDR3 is TGTGCCAGCAGTGAACGCGGACAAAACTATGGCTACACCTTC. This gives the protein CASSERGQNYGYTF.